The 22 T cell receptor beta chains given below trace back to one sample, sequenced in a study of identical twins. Using its own MiXCR run on the 5' RACE reads, TCRdb lists one record per CDR3 protein. Here the sample spans 200,000 to 300,000 distinct CDR3 sequences, 6% to 8.5% being singletons. These same data were also listed under a study on yellow fever vaccine responses in identical twins.

The sample consisted of CD8+ T cells sorted from blood. Receptor source: a woman aged 18-29 years in good health.

CDR3 sequence reads: CASSPTSGGSTSYNEQFF. The CDR3 coding sequence is TGTGCCAGCAGCCCGACTAGCGGGGGCTCCACCTCCTACAATGAGCAGTTCTTC. The genes are TRBV7-8 and TRBJ2-1; the match to TRBD2 covers 12 bases. Germline assignment: CDR1 SGHVS and CDR2 FQNEAQ. J was trimmed by 0 bases and V by 5 bases; bases with no gene match: 8. The CDR3 consists of 18 residues. Filled out from reference TRBV7-8 and TRBJ2-1, the complete variable domain reads GAGVSQSPRYKVAKRGQDVALRCDPISGHVSLFWYQQALGQGPEFLTYFQNEAQLDKSGLPSDRFFAERPEGSVSTLKIQRTQQEDSAVYLCASSPTSGGSTSYNEQFFGPGTRLTVL.

This clonotype was counted between two and nine times. CDR3 residues: CATSRFRAGELFF. For the CDR3, the DNA is TGTGCCACCAGCAGGTTCCGGGCCGGGGAGCTGTTTTTT. The chain has TRBV15 and TRBJ2-2; D remains ambiguous. Germline V gene data show CDR1 as LNHNV and CDR2 as YYDKDF (reference sequence). This CDR3 has 13 residues. Trimming shortened V by 3 bases and J by 6 bases, and 8 bases separated the two germline ends.

The genes are TRBV9 and TRBJ2-1, with TRBD2 as a possible D gene (6 bases). The CDR3 length is 13 residues. Trimming took off 0 bases at V and 5 bases at J, with 6 bases between the two ends. Germline loops: CDR1 SGDLS, CDR2 YYNGEE. CDR3 sequence: CASSVAGDNEQFF. CDR3 DNA: TGTGCCAGCAGCGTAGCGGGGGACAATGAGCAGTTCTTC.

This clonotype was seen a handful of times. The J gene is TRBJ2-5, the V gene TRBV20-1; no clear D gene. Germline V gene sequence: CDR1 DFQATT, CDR2 SNEGSKA (reference sequence). V lost 4 bases, J lost 1 base, and 10 bases lay in between. CDR3 size: 13 residues. For the CDR3, the DNA is TGCAGTGCTATACACGGATCCCAAGAGACCCAGTACTTC. Its translation: CSAIHGSQETQYF.

This clonotype was observed at least ten times. The rearrangement links TRBV7-8 to TRBJ2-2; unclear D gene. Germline CDR1 SGHVS, CDR2 FQNEAQ. This CDR3 is 15 amino acids long. Trimming stripped 3 bases from V and 0 bases from J, with 8 bases between. CDR3 nucleotide sequence: TGTGCCAGCAGCTTGTACAGCTCGAACACCGGGGAGCTGTTTTTT. It codes for CASSLYSSNTGELFF. The variable domain in full, completed from reference TRBV7-8 and TRBJ2-2, reads GAGVSQSPRYKVAKRGQDVALRCDPISGHVSLFWYQQALGQGPEFLTYFQNEAQLDKSGLPSDRFFAERPEGSVSTLKIQRTQQEDSAVYLCASSLYSSNTGELFFGEGSRLTVL.

With respect to this clonotype: The junction does not match germline at one end; this may be a read error. The chain uses TRBV7-8 and TRBJ1-1; 7 bases agree with TRBD1. The CDR3 runs to 13 residues. Germline V gives CDR1 SGHVS, CDR2 FQNEAQ. In DNA form, the CDR3 reads TGTTCCAGCAGCTTAGACAGGGTTCTGGGAGCTTTCTTT. Its translation is CSSSLDRVLGAFF.

The chain employs TRBV7-9 and TRBJ2-3, with D perhaps given as TRBD1 or TRBD2 (5 bases each). The CDR3 has 15 residues. V was pared by 6 bases and J by 0 bases, with 13 bases between. From germline, CDR1 is SEHNR and CDR2 FQNEAQ (reference sequence). CDR3 region: CASSFLGASTDTQYF. CDR3 sequence (DNA): TGTGCCAGCAGTTTCCTCGGGGCCAGCACAGATACGCAGTATTTT. The full variable domain, in which reference TRBV7-9 and TRBJ2-3 provide the parts outside the CDR3, is DTGVSQNPRHKITKRGQNVTFRCDPISEHNRLYWYRQTLGQGPEFLTYFQNEAQLEKSRLLSDRFSAERPKGSFSTLEIQRTEQGDSAMYLCASSFLGASTDTQYFGPGTRLTVL.

This clonotype came up a few times. V and J are TRBV3-1 and TRBJ1-1; possibly TRBD1 for D (6 bases). Trimming shortened V by 1 base and J by 7 bases, and 7 bases separated the two germline ends. Germline CDR1 LGHDT, CDR2 YNNKEL (reference sequence). This CDR3 contains 12 residues. CDR3 sequence reads: CASSQARGEAFF. The DNA of the CDR3 is TGTGCCAGCAGCCAAGCCAGGGGTGAAGCTTTCTTT.

This clonotype was found many times. The V gene is TRBV12-3 or TRBV12-4, the J gene TRBJ2-2; D possibly uses TRBD1 or TRBD2 (5 bases each). The V end lost 1 base, the J end lost 4 bases, and 7 bases lay between the germline ends. The CDR3 loop spans 14 amino acids. This chain's CDR3 is CASSLVGTTGELFF. The CDR3, as DNA: TGTGCCAGCAGTTTAGTGGGGACCACCGGGGAGCTGTTTTTT.

The J gene is TRBJ2-1, the V gene TRBV6-6; D is undetermined. The CDR3 sequence is 13 residues long. V shed 7 bases and J shed 0 bases, with 7 bases lying between them. In germline, CDR1 is MNHNY, CDR2 SVGAGI (reference sequence). CDR3 loop: CASIGRSYNEQFF. Here the CDR3 DNA reads TGTGCCAGCATAGGGCGCTCCTACAATGAGCAGTTCTTC.

In its sample, this clonotype was seen a few times. The chain recombines TRBV25-1 with TRBJ2-1; TRBD2 matches at 8 bases. V dropped 6 bases and J dropped 2; count of bases not matched to a gene: 6. The CDR3 runs to 15 residues. From germline, CDR1 is MGHDK and CDR2 SYGVNS. CDR3 coding DNA: TGTGCCAGCAGCGGGGGGGAAGGGCCCTACAATGAGCAGTTCTTC. Encoded protein: CASSGGEGPYNEQFF.

This clonotype was seen at least ten times. This sequence joins TRBV20-1 and TRBJ2-2; the D gene could be TRBD1 or TRBD2 (5 bases each). V shed 6 bases and J shed 5 bases, with 16 bases lying between them. Germline V gene sequence: CDR1 DFQATT, CDR2 SNEGSKA (reference sequence). The length of the CDR3 is 14 residues. CDR3 bases: TGCAGTGCCACTACAGGAGGAGATACCGGGGAGCTGTTTTTT. Protein: CSATTGGDTGELFF.

The gene calls are TRBV4-1 and TRBJ2-7; no definite D call. This CDR3 spans 13 amino acids. Between the trimmed V and J ends, which lost 2 bases and 1 base, there was a span of 6 bases. Germline V gene data show CDR1 as MGHRA and CDR2 as YSYEKL. CDR3 sequence: CASSQSRSYEQYV. The CDR3 DNA reads as TGCGCCAGCAGCCAAAGCAGATCCTACGAGCAGTACGTC.

The gene calls are TRBV21-1 and TRBJ2-7; no check of the table's D call, TRBD2, against the DNA was made. TRBV21-1 is a documented pseudogene. CDR3 length: 17 residues. In DNA, the CDR3 is TGTGCCAGCAGCAAAAAGTTGATAGCGGGGCTGTCCTACGAGCAGTACGTC. It translates to CASSKKLIAGLSYEQYV.

V usage is TRBV12-3 or TRBV12-4 and J usage is TRBJ2-2; no firm D call. This CDR3 has 16 residues. Trimming took 7 bases from V and 0 from J, leaving 15 bases between them. The CDR3 spells CASTLNSGPNTGELFF. The CDR3 DNA reads TGTGCCAGCACCTTAAATAGTGGGCCGAACACCGGGGAGCTGTTTTTT.

This clonotype was seen more than once but under ten times. This rearrangement joins TRBV4-1 to TRBJ2-7; 9 bases match TRBD2. In germline, CDR1 is MGHRA, CDR2 YSYEKL. CDR3 length: 14 amino acids. The ends lost 2 bases at V and 4 bases at J; junction bases unmatched: 3. CDR3 loop: CASSQQTSGYEQYF. CDR3 DNA sequence: TGCGCCAGCAGCCAACAGACTAGCGGATACGAGCAGTACTTC.

The sample holds many counts of this clonotype. The chain couples TRBV7-8 to TRBJ2-1; D possibly matches TRBD1 or TRBD2 (5 bases each). Per germline, CDR1 SGHVS and CDR2 FQNEAQ. The CDR3 extends over 15 amino acids. The ends were cut back, 1 base at V and 5 bases at J, with 12 bases in the middle. The CDR3 DNA is TGTGCCAGCAGCTTAGGGTCCGGGGCTAACAATGAGCAGTTCTTC. Protein sequence: CASSLGSGANNEQFF. Full variable domain (rest looked up from reference TRBV7-8 and TRBJ2-1): GAGVSQSPRYKVAKRGQDVALRCDPISGHVSLFWYQQALGQGPEFLTYFQNEAQLDKSGLPSDRFFAERPEGSVSTLKIQRTQQEDSAVYLCASSLGSGANNEQFFGPGTRLTVL.

This clonotype was observed a few times. The rearrangement joins TRBV20-1 to TRBJ2-1; TRBD2 agrees at 9 bases. There are 16 residues in the CDR3. Germline V gene sequence: CDR1 DFQATT, CDR2 SNEGSKA (reference sequence). V dropped 6 bases and J dropped 8; count of bases not matched to a gene: 17. In DNA, the CDR3 is TGCAGTGCGCCTCCGGTCCCAAGCGGGGGGAGGGATGAGCAGTTCTTC. Its translation: CSAPPVPSGGRDEQFF.

The table lists this clonotype with a few counts. The chain has TRBV4-1 and TRBJ2-2; possible D gene TRBD2, 6 bases. The germline V gene encodes CDR1 MGHRA and CDR2 YSYEKL. The CDR3 totals 16 residues. Trimming took 1 base from V and 0 from J, leaving 9 bases between them. CDR3 coding DNA: TGCGCCAGCAGCCAAGGCGGGACTCCGAACACCGGGGAGCTGTTTTTT. Protein product: CASSQGGTPNTGELFF.

The chain uses TRBV2 and TRBJ2-5; D may be TRBD2 (6 bases). Germline V gene lookup returns CDR1 SNHLY and CDR2 FYNNEI. V lost 6 bases to trimming and J lost 5 bases, with 10 bases between them. The CDR3 runs to 12 residues. As DNA, the CDR3 is TGTGCCAGCAGGGGGGGTTTCGAGACCCAGTACTTC. The encoded protein is CASRGGFETQYF.

The CDR3 here is CATSNPEGGETQYF. The CDR3 region has the DNA TGTGCCACCAGCAACCCCGAAGGGGGCGAGACCCAGTACTTC. V and J are TRBV15 and TRBJ2-5; 7 nucleotides match TRBD1. The CDR3 is 14 amino acids. Germline V CDR1 and CDR2: LNHNV, YYDKDF (reference sequence). Trimming cost V 4 bases and J 5 bases; bases outside gene matches: 7.

This clonotype was observed a handful of times. The CDR3 DNA is TGTGCCAGCAGTTTTGCCCGGGGGAATGAGCAGTTCTTC. As protein: CASSFARGNEQFF. The chain joins TRBV27 to TRBJ2-1, with a tentative D call TRBD2 (6 bases). The CDR3 runs 13 residues. Germline V gene sequence: CDR1 MNHEY, CDR2 SMNVEV (reference sequence). V lost 3 bases to trimming and J lost 7 bases, with 10 bases between them.